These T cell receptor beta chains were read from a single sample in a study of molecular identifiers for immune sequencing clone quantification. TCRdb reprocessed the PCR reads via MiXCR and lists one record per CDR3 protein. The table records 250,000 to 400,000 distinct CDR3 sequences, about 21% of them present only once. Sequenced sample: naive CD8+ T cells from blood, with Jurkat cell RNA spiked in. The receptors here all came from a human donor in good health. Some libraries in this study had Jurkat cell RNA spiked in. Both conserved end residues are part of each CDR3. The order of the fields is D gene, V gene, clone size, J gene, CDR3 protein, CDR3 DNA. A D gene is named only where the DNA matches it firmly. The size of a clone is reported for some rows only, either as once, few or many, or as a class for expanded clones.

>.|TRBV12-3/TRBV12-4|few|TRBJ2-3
CASTLVGGGSDTQYF
TGTGCCAGCACTCTCGTTGGGGGAGGTTCAGATACGCAGTATTTT
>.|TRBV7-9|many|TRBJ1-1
CASSADTYTEAFF
TGTGCCAGCAGCGCGGACACTTACACTGAAGCTTTCTTT
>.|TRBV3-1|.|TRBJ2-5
CASSRQLETQYF
TGTGCCAGCAGCCGCCAATTAGAGACCCAGTACTTC
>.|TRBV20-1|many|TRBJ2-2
CSARVSDTGELFF
TGCAGTGCTAGAGTTTCCGACACCGGGGAGCTGTTTTTT
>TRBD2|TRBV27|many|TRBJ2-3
CASSSRLAGGPGTDTQYF
TGTGCCAGCAGTTCCCGACTAGCGGGAGGGCCTGGCACAGATACGCAGTATTTT
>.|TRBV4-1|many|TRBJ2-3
CASSQEMDTQYF
TGCGCCAGCAGCCAAGAAATGGATACGCAGTATTTT
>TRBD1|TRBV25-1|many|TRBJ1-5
CASSGAGGYQPQHF
TGTGCCAGCAGTGGGGCAGGGGGCTATCAGCCCCAGCATTTT
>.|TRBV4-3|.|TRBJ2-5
CASSQDSGDPETQYF
TGCGCCAGCAGCCAAGATTCAGGGGACCCAGAGACCCAGTACTTC
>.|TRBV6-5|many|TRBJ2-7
CASSYSSGAWEQYF
TGTGCCAGCAGTTACTCTAGCGGAGCCTGGGAGCAGTACTTC
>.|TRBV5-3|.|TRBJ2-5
CASSLGVQTQYF
TGTGCCAGCAGCTTGGGGGTGCAGACCCAGTACTTC
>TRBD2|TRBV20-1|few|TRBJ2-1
CSARELAGVFDEQFF
TGCAGTGCTAGAGAACTAGCGGGAGTGTTCGATGAGCAGTTCTTC
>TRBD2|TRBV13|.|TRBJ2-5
CASEFRGLAEETQYF
TGTGCCAGCGAATTCCGAGGACTAGCGGAAGAGACCCAGTACTTC
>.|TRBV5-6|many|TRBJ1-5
CASSFGDLRQPQHF
TGTGCCAGCAGCTTCGGGGATTTGCGTCAGCCCCAGCATTTT
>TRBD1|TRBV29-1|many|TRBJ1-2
CSVEDWDRGTNYGYTF
TGCAGCGTTGAAGATTGGGACAGGGGCACTAACTATGGCTACACCTTC
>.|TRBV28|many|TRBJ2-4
CASSSDGQLQYF
TGTGCCAGCAGTTCCGATGGACAACTTCAGTACTTC
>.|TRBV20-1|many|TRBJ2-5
CSASHATTYMAQYF
TGCAGTGCTAGTCATGCGACGACTTATATGGCCCAGTACTTC
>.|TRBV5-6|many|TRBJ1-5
CASSLMEAGQPQHF
TGTGCCAGCAGCCTCATGGAGGCTGGTCAGCCCCAGCATTTT
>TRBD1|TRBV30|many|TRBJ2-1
CAWSRQGSTSEQFF
TGTGCCTGGAGCCGACAGGGAAGCACAAGTGAGCAGTTCTTC
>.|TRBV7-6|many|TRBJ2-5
CASSPRSQETQYF
TGTGCCAGCAGCCCGAGGTCCCAAGAGACCCAGTACTTC
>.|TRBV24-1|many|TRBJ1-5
CATRRYSNQPQHF
TGTGCCACCAGACGTTATAGCAATCAGCCCCAGCATTTT
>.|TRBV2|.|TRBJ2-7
CASSEARGGTYEQYF
TGTGCCAGCAGTGAAGCGAGGGGGGGGACCTACGAGCAGTACTTC
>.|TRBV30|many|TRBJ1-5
CAWSVRNRGDQPQHF
TGTGCCTGGAGTGTACGGAACCGTGGAGACCAGCCCCAGCATTTT
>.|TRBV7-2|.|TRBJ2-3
CASSLATISTDTQYF
TGTGCCAGCAGCTTGGCAACAATTAGCACAGATACGCAGTATTTC
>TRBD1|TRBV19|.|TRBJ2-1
CASSIGTGGLFNEQFF
TGTGCCAGTAGTATAGGCACAGGGGGTTTATTCAATGAGCAGTTCTTC
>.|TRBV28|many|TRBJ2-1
CASTAPGHNEQFF
TGTGCCAGCACAGCTCCCGGCCACAATGAGCAGTTCTTC
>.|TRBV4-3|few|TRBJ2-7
CASSHHGQTYEQYF
TGCGCCAGCAGCCATCACGGACAAACCTACGAGCAGTACTTC
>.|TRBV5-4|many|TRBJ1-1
CASSLGVGARTEAFF
TGTGCCAGCAGCTTGGGAGTGGGGGCGAGGACTGAAGCTTTCTTT
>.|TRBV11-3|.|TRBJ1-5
CASVGAKKPQHF
TGTGCCAGCGTTGGAGCTAAAAAGCCCCAGCATTTT
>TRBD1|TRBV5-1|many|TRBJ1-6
CASSPEGTGDSPLHF
TGCGCCAGCAGCCCAGAAGGGACAGGAGATTCACCCCTCCACTTT
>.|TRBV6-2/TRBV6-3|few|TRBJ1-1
CASSSRTLENTVAFF
TGTGCCAGCAGTTCCCGGACCCTAGAGAACACTGTAGCTTTCTTT
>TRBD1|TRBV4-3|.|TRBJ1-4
CASSQSRTGTHQGKLFF
TGCGCCAGCAGCCAATCCCGGACAGGTACTCACCAAGGAAAACTGTTTTTT
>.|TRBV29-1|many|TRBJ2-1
CSVFSVRGEQFF
TGCAGCGTTTTTTCCGTAAGGGGGGAGCAGTTCTTC
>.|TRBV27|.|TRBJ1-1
CASSPDRMNTEASF
TGTGCCAGCAGTCCGGACAGAATGAACACTGAAGCTTCCTTT
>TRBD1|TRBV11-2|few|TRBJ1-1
CASSYRQGINTEAFF
TGTGCCAGCAGCTACCGACAGGGTATAAACACTGAAGCTTTCTTT
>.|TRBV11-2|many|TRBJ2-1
CASSLVISFYNEQFF
TGTGCCAGCAGCTTAGTGATTTCCTTTTACAATGAGCAGTTCTTC
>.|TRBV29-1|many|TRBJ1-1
CSVVAEHTEAFF
TGCAGCGTTGTGGCGGAACATACTGAAGCTTTCTTT
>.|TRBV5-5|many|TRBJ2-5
CASSWGVPETQYF
TGTGCCAGCAGCTGGGGGGTTCCTGAGACCCAGTACTTC
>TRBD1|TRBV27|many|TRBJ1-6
CASSNGQDYNSPLHF
TGTGCCAGCAGTAACGGACAGGACTATAATTCACCCCTCCACTTT
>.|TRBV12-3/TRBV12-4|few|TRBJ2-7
CASSWGADSYEQYF
TGTGCCAGCAGTTGGGGGGCTGACTCCTACGAGCAGTACTTC
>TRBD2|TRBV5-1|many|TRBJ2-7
CASSFFSGTTYEQYF
TGCGCCAGCAGCTTCTTTAGCGGGACTACCTACGAGCAGTACTTC
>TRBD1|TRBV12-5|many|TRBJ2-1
CASGLGLTGSSYNEQFF
TGTGCTAGTGGTTTGGGCCTGACAGGGAGCTCCTACAATGAGCAGTTCTTC
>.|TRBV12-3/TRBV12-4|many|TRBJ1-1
CASSFKLWGRNTEAFF
TGTGCCAGCAGTTTTAAGTTATGGGGACGAAACACTGAAGCTTTCTTT